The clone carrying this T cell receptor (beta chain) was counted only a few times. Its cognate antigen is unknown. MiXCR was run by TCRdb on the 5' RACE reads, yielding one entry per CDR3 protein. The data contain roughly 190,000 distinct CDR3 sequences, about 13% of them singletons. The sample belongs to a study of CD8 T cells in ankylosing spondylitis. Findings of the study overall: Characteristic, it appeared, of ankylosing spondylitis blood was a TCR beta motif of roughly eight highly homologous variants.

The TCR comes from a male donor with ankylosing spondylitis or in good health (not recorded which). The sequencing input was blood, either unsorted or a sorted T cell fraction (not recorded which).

The CDR3 region has the DNA TGTGCCAGCAGCCAAGATTTAGGCACCGCGGATACGCAGTATTTT. Its protein is CASSQDLGTADTQYF. The chain links TRBV4-2 to TRBJ2-3; D remains ambiguous. Germline V gives CDR1 LGHNA, CDR2 YNFKEQ. The CDR3 runs to 15 residues. V was clipped by 0 bases and J by 6 bases, with 13 bases between them.